These T cell receptor beta chains were read from a single sample in a study of human T cells and chemical hapten exposure. MiXCR, run by TCRdb on the RACE reads, gives a single entry per CDR3 protein. The sample shows some 350,000 distinct CDR3 sequences, more than 5% of them seen only once. The material sequenced was whole blood, taken in connection with sensitization to the hapten diphenylcyclopropenone (DPC). The receptors were gathered from a woman aged 18-29 years with alopecia areata. Some clones in this sample may be carry-over from other donors' samples. The CDR3 runs from the conserved cysteine through the conserved F or W. A D gene is named only where the DNA matches it firmly. Only some rows state a clone size, as once, few, many or a class for expanded clones.

D,J,size,V,CDR3,DNA
NA,TRBJ1-5,many,TRBV7-9,CASSLEGQPQHF,TGTGCCAGCAGTTTAGAAGGGCAGCCCCAGCATTTT
TRBD2,TRBJ2-1,few,TRBV2,CASSAGGDNEQFF,TGTGCCAGCAGTGCCGGGGGGGACAATGAGCAGTTCTTC
NA,TRBJ2-7,few,TRBV27,CASSLATPGTDTYF,TGTGCCAGCAGCTTGGCCACACCCGGGACCGATACCTACTTC
NA,TRBJ1-1,many,TRBV20-1,CSARAGNTEAFF,TGCAGTGCTAGAGCAGGGAACACTGAAGCTTTCTTT
TRBD1,TRBJ2-3,NA,TRBV9,CASSVETGGTSTDTQYF,TGTGCCAGCAGCGTAGAGACAGGGGGGACTAGCACAGATACGCAGTATTTT
NA,TRBJ1-1,many,TRBV7-8,CASRFTQTSNTEAFF,TGTGCCAGCAGATTCACCCAAACCTCGAACACTGAAGCTTTCTTT
NA,TRBJ2-3,NA,TRBV20-1,CSARARRGTQYF,TGCAGTGCTAGAGCCCGCAGGGGTACGCAGTATTTT
NA,TRBJ1-2,many,TRBV7-2,CASSLDVLYGYTF,TGTGCCAGCAGCTTAGACGTATTGTATGGCTACACCTTC
NA,TRBJ2-1,few,TRBV11-1,CASSPGGGLDISNEQFF,TGTGCCAGCAGCCCAGGGGGCGGACTAGACATTTCGAATGAGCAGTTCTTC
NA,TRBJ2-3,once,TRBV6-5,CASSYSVSAGDTQYF,TGTGCCAGCAGTTACTCCGTCTCCGCGGGGGATACGCAGTATTTT
NA,TRBJ2-2,few,TRBV10-3,CAISEQGNTGELFF,TGTGCCATCAGTGAACAGGGTAACACCGGGGAGCTGTTTTTT
NA,TRBJ1-5,many,TRBV6-1,CASSDRTYQPQHF,TGTGCCAGCAGTGACAGAACGTATCAGCCCCAGCATTTT
NA,TRBJ2-7,NA,TRBV4-3,CASSQDFPDSGDEQYF,TGCGCCAGCAGCCAAGACTTCCCGGACAGCGGGGACGAGCAGTACTTC
TRBD2,TRBJ2-3,few,TRBV6-6,CASSYRLAGFSTDTQYF,TGTGCCAGCAGTTACCGACTAGCGGGGTTTAGCACAGATACGCAGTATTTT
NA,TRBJ2-7,few,TRBV12-3/TRBV12-4,CASSFSDINYEQYF,TGTGCCAGCAGTTTCTCGGACATAAACTACGAGCAGTACTTC
NA,TRBJ1-1,many,TRBV11-2,CASSLTRSLNTEAFF,TGTGCCAGCAGCTTAACCAGATCCCTGAACACTGAAGCTTTCTTT
TRBD1,TRBJ1-5,many,TRBV6-2/TRBV6-3,CASSPRTGRNQPQHF,TGTGCCAGCAGCCCAAGGACAGGAAGAAATCAGCCCCAGCATTTT
NA,TRBJ2-7,few,TRBV28,CASAPPVSYEQYF,TGTGCCAGCGCCCCTCCCGTGTCCTACGAGCAGTACTTC
NA,TRBJ1-1,few,TRBV18,CASSPDMITEAFF,TGTGCCAGCTCCCCAGATATGATCACTGAAGCTTTCTTT
NA,TRBJ2-1,NA,TRBV6-2/TRBV6-3,CASTQGAVFIF,TGTGCCAGCACTCAGGGAGCGGTCTTCATCTTC
NA,TRBJ2-5,few,TRBV15,CATSRDYAPQETQYF,TGTGCCACCAGCAGAGATTACGCCCCGCAAGAGACCCAGTACTTC
TRBD2,TRBJ2-3,NA,TRBV4-3,CASSQGLGGTDTQYF,TGCGCCAGCAGCCAGGGACTAGGGGGCACAGATACGCAGTATTTT
NA,TRBJ1-6,many,TRBV7-2,CASSLVGVDNSPLHF,TGTGCCAGCAGCTTAGTTGGGGTTGATAATTCACCCCTCCACTTT
NA,TRBJ2-4,many,TRBV12-3/TRBV12-4,CASSSHSRGLRAKNIQYF,TGTGCCAGCAGTTCACACTCCAGAGGGCTGCGGGCCAAAAACATTCAGTACTTC
NA,TRBJ1-1,few,TRBV7-3,CASSPGQGRGAFF,TGTGCCAGCAGCCCGGGCCAGGGAAGGGGAGCTTTCTTT
TRBD2,TRBJ2-1,many,TRBV7-3,CASSLLAVSYNEQFF,TGTGCCAGCAGCCTTCTAGCGGTCTCCTACAATGAGCAGTTCTTC
TRBD2,TRBJ2-7,few,TRBV6-6,CASSYSPTSGGTYEQYF,TGTGCCAGCAGTTACTCCCCGACTAGCGGGGGAACCTACGAGCAGTACTTC
TRBD2,TRBJ2-5,NA,TRBV5-5,CASSLVVSGVPQETQYF,TGTGCCAGCAGCTTGGTTGTTAGCGGGGTCCCCCAAGAGACCCAGTACTTC
TRBD1,TRBJ2-6,few,TRBV28,CASSHSTGDILSANVLTF,TGTGCCAGCAGTCACTCGACAGGGGATATTCTATCGGCCAACGTCCTGACTTTC
TRBD1,TRBJ2-3,NA,TRBV6-2/TRBV6-3,CASSSGQGATDTQYF,TGTGCCAGCAGTTCGGGACAGGGGGCCACAGATACGCAGTATTTT
TRBD2,TRBJ2-5,few,TRBV20-1,CSARDRASGGKETQYF,TGCAGTGCTAGAGATAGAGCTAGCGGGGGGAAAGAGACCCAGTACTTC
TRBD1,TRBJ2-6,many,TRBV28,CASRDRGFNGANVLTF,TGTGCCAGCCGGGACAGGGGCTTTAATGGGGCCAACGTCCTGACTTTC
NA,TRBJ2-7,NA,TRBV7-9,CASSLEGTQQYF,TGTGCCAGCAGCTTAGAGGGAACCCAGCAGTACTTC
TRBD2,TRBJ2-3,many,TRBV10-3,CAISSGTSEDTQYF,TGTGCCATCAGTTCCGGGACTAGCGAGGATACGCAGTATTTT
TRBD1,TRBJ1-1,NA,TRBV4-1,CASSQSWQGAGNTEAFF,TGCGCCAGCAGCCAATCTTGGCAGGGGGCCGGGAACACTGAAGCTTTCTTT
TRBD2,TRBJ2-3,NA,TRBV6-2/TRBV6-3,CASSWTSGGAWTDTQYF,TGTGCCAGCAGTTGGACTAGCGGGGGGGCCTGGACAGATACGCAGTATTTT
NA,TRBJ2-3,few,TRBV7-9,CASSYPRGTQYF,TGTGCCAGCAGCTACCCACGCGGTACGCAGTATTTT
TRBD2,TRBJ2-3,many,TRBV6-2/TRBV6-3,CASKLNPGTSGADTQYF,TGTGCCAGCAAACTGAACCCCGGGACTAGCGGGGCAGATACGCAGTATTTT
NA,TRBJ1-5,many,TRBV7-2,CASSAYSGPQHF,TGTGCCAGCAGCGCCTACTCCGGGCCCCAGCATTTT
NA,TRBJ2-7,NA,TRBV5-4,CASSYSGQRVPYEQYF,TGTGCCAGCAGTTACTCAGGACAGCGAGTTCCCTACGAGCAGTACTTC
TRBD1,TRBJ2-5,many,TRBV6-2/TRBV6-3,CASRSIRQGPKETQYF,TGTGCCAGCAGATCCATCCGACAGGGCCCGAAAGAGACCCAGTACTTC
NA,TRBJ1-1,many,TRBV28,CASTGDYLHATEAFF,TGTGCCAGCACAGGGGATTATCTCCACGCCACTGAAGCTTTCTTT
TRBD1,TRBJ2-3,NA,TRBV7-3,CASSLRGQTTDTQYF,TGTGCCAGCAGCTTACGGGGACAGACCACAGATACGCAGTATTTT
TRBD1,TRBJ1-1,few,TRBV4-3,CASSRDRANTEAFF,TGCGCCAGCAGCCGGGACAGGGCGAACACTGAAGCTTTCTTT
NA,TRBJ2-3,few,TRBV29-1,CSVATSTDTQYF,TGCAGCGTTGCAACTAGCACAGATACGCAGTATTTT
NA,TRBJ1-3,many,TRBV7-9,CASISSDPGNTIYF,TGTGCCAGCATATCATCAGATCCTGGAAACACCATATATTTT
NA,TRBJ1-5,many,TRBV5-6,CASSIQGGANQPQHF,TGTGCCAGCAGCATACAGGGAGGGGCCAATCAGCCCCAGCATTTT
NA,TRBJ2-1,few,TRBV12-3/TRBV12-4,CASAGNEQFF,TGTGCCAGCGCAGGGAATGAGCAGTTCTTC
NA,TRBJ2-1,few,TRBV7-9,CASSFVYQNEQFF,TGTGCCAGCAGCTTTGTTTATCAAAATGAGCAGTTCTTC
TRBD1,TRBJ1-4,few,TRBV9,CASSVDRGGEQKLFF,TGTGCCAGCAGCGTAGACAGGGGCGGGGAGCAAAAACTGTTTTTT
NA,TRBJ1-1,few,TRBV5-1,CASSLATNNRVTEAFF,TGCGCCAGCAGCTTGGCCACCAATAACAGGGTCACTGAAGCTTTCTTT
TRBD1,TRBJ2-2,NA,TRBV2,CASSRAGQGANTGELFF,TGTGCCAGCAGTCGAGCGGGACAGGGGGCCAACACCGGGGAGCTGTTTTTT
NA,TRBJ1-2,many,TRBV10-3,CAIRERQDYGYTF,TGTGCCATCAGGGAACGACAGGACTATGGCTACACCTTC
NA,TRBJ1-4,many,TRBV12-3/TRBV12-4,CASSLSRPYEKLFF,TGTGCCAGCAGTTTATCGAGGCCCTATGAAAAACTGTTTTTT
NA,TRBJ1-5,NA,TRBV19,CASSIRGVEPQHF,TGTGCCAGTAGTATTCGGGGGGTGGAGCCCCAGCATTTT
NA,TRBJ1-6,NA,TRBV28,CALGGTVNSPLHF,TGTGCCTTAGGGGGGACGGTTAATTCACCCCTCCACTTT
NA,TRBJ1-1,many,TRBV29-1,CSVQWASNTEAFF,TGCAGCGTCCAGTGGGCCTCGAACACTGAAGCTTTCTTT
NA,TRBJ1-1,many,TRBV20-1,CSAPEISNTEAFF,TGCAGTGCCCCAGAAATATCCAACACTGAAGCTTTCTTT
TRBD2,TRBJ2-1,many,TRBV25-1,CASSEIIAGGSDNEQFF,TGTGCCAGCAGTGAAATCATAGCGGGGGGAAGTGACAATGAGCAGTTCTTC